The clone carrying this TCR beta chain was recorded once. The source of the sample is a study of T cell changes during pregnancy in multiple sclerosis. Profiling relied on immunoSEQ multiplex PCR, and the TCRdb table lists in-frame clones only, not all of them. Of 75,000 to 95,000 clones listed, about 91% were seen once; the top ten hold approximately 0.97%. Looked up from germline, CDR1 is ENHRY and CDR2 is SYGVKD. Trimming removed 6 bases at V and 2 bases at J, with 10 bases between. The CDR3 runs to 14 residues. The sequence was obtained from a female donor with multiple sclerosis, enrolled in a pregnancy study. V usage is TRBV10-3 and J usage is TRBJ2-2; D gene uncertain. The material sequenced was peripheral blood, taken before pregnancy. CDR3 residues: CAIRDPVNTGELFF. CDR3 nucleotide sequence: TGTGCCATCAGAGATCCGGTAAACACCGGGGAGCTGTTTTTT.